The next 11 T cell receptor beta chains were all read from a single sample in a study of shared clonotypes between healthy human individuals. The method was immunoSEQ multiplex PCR; TCRdb's version includes in-frame clones alone and lacks a portion of them. The sample holds more than 550,000 clones; less than 95% are singletons and the top ten take approximately 35%. Specimen: memory CD8+ T cells from PBMCs. Subset meaning: CD45RO+ cells pooled with CCR7-negative TemRA cells. The receptors stem from a man aged 18 to 30 in good health. Some clones in this sample may be carry-over from other donors' samples.

The V gene is TRBV7-9, the J gene TRBJ2-7, with D tentatively TRBD2 (5 bases). Germline V lookup: CDR1 SEHNR, CDR2 FQNEAQ (reference sequence). V was cut by 3 bases and J by 3 bases, with 12 bases left in between. There are 14 residues in the CDR3. In DNA form, the CDR3 reads TGTGCCAGCAGCTTCAGCGGTCGTTACTACGAGCAGTACTTC. Its protein is CASSFSGRYYEQYF.

V gene TRBV5-1 combines with J gene TRBJ2-1; 7 bases match TRBD2. Germline V gene lookup returns CDR1 SGHRS and CDR2 YFSETQ. The J segment lost 4 bases and the V segment lost 4 bases, leaving 8 bases of the junction unmatched. The CDR3 is made up of 15 amino acids. This CDR3 is CASSLWLAEYNEQFF. CDR3 DNA sequence: TGCGCCAGCAGCCTGTGGCTAGCGGAATACAATGAGCAGTTCTTC.

V and J are TRBV28 and TRBJ2-7; 12 positions agree with TRBD1. The CDR3 length is 15 residues. Germline V gives CDR1 MDHEN, CDR2 SYDVKM. Trimming removed 5 bases from V and 1 base from J; junction bases left unmatched: 3. The CDR3 nucleotides read TGTGCCAGCAGTCGGGGACAGGGGGCGTCCTACGAGCAGTACTTC. Its translation is CASSRGQGASYEQYF.

This clone occurred many times. The V call is TRBV4-3, the J call TRBJ2-1; D tentatively fits TRBD1 or TRBD2 (5 bases each). V lost 0 bases, J lost 0 bases, and 12 bases lay in between. This CDR3 comprises 17 residues. Germline V gene lookup returns CDR1 LGHNA and CDR2 YSLEER. The CDR3 sequence is CASSQEGPSSSYNEQFF. The CDR3 nucleotides read TGCGCCAGCAGCCAAGAGGGACCGTCCAGCTCCTACAATGAGCAGTTCTTC.

The chain recombines TRBV7-2 with TRBJ2-5; 8 bases are a match to TRBD2. V lost 4 bases and J lost 5; bases outside the gene matches: 9. The CDR3 has 15 residues. Germline CDR1 SGHTA, CDR2 FQGNSA. CDR3 coding DNA: TGTGCCAGCAGCTCGACTAGCGACTTCTGGGAGACCCAGTACTTC. This sequence encodes CASSSTSDFWETQYF.

This sequence joins TRBV11-2 and TRBJ1-2; 9 bases align to TRBD1. The length of the CDR3 is 17 residues. The V segment lost 5 bases and the J segment 3 bases; nucleotides outside the gene matches: 13. Germline V lookup: CDR1 SGHAT, CDR2 FQNNGV. CDR3 bases: TGTGCCAGCAGCCCGAGACAGGGGGGACCCCCTGACTATGGCTACACCTTC. The encoded protein is CASSPRQGGPPDYGYTF.

The chain uses TRBV27 and TRBJ2-7; possible D gene TRBD1, 6 bases. The V gene lost 6 bases and the J gene lost 0 bases, with 18 bases spanning the gap. This CDR3 comprises 16 residues. Per the germline V gene, CDR1 is MNHEY and CDR2 is SMNVEV (reference sequence). CDR3 amino acids: CASSPNLGAPSYEQYF. CDR3 DNA: TGTGCCAGCAGCCCAAACTTGGGGGCCCCCTCCTACGAGCAGTACTTC.

The genes are TRBV7-9 and TRBJ2-1, with D hard to call. Trimming took 1 base from V and 0 from J, leaving 7 bases between them. The CDR3 has 15 residues. CDR1 and CDR2 (germline): SEHNR, FQNEAQ (reference sequence). The CDR3 DNA reads TGTGCCAGCAGCTTAGGACTGAACTCCTACAATGAGCAGTTCTTC. Translated: CASSLGLNSYNEQFF. The variable domain in full, completed from reference TRBV7-9 and TRBJ2-1, reads DTGVSQNPRHKITKRGQNVTFRCDPISEHNRLYWYRQTLGQGPEFLTYFQNEAQLEKSRLLSDRFSAERPKGSFSTLEIQRTEQGDSAMYLCASSLGLNSYNEQFFGPGTRLTVL.

The gene calls are TRBV5-5 and TRBJ2-7; D is perhaps TRBD1 or TRBD2 (6 bases each). The CDR3 length is 13 residues. V was trimmed by 4 bases and J by 2 bases, leaving 10 bases between them. Per the germline V gene, CDR1 is SGHKS and CDR2 is YYEKEE (reference sequence). DNA of the CDR3: TGTGCCAGCAGCCCCGGGGGCCCCTACGAGCAGTACTTC. Protein sequence: CASSPGGPYEQYF.

Concerning this clone: Other DNA sequences in this specimen translate into the identical CDR3. The rearrangement joins TRBV27 to TRBJ1-5, with D uncertain. The CDR3 is 14 amino acids. Germline CDR1 reads MNHEY; CDR2 reads SMNVEV (reference sequence). The V and J ends lost 4 bases and 2 bases respectively, with 9 bases between them. The CDR3: CASSWAGGNQPQHF. The CDR3 DNA is TGTGCCAGCAGTTGGGCTGGAGGCAATCAGCCCCAGCATTTT.

The V call is TRBV2, the J call TRBJ1-1, with D possibly being TRBD1 (5 bases). CDR3 length: 14 amino acids. CDR1 and CDR2 from the germline V gene are SNHLY and FYNNEI. V gave up 2 bases and J gave up 0 bases, with 7 bases separating them. The CDR3 region is CASSERGLNTEAFF. CDR3 sequence (DNA): TGTGCCAGCAGTGAACGGGGACTGAACACTGAAGCTTTCTTT. Looking up the rest from reference TRBV2 and TRBJ1-1 gives the full variable domain: EPEVTQTPSHQVTQMGQEVILRCVPISNHLYFYWYRQILGQKVEFLVSFYNNEISEKSEIFDDQFSVERPDGSNFTLKIRSTKLEDSAMYFCASSERGLNTEAFFGQGTRLTVV.